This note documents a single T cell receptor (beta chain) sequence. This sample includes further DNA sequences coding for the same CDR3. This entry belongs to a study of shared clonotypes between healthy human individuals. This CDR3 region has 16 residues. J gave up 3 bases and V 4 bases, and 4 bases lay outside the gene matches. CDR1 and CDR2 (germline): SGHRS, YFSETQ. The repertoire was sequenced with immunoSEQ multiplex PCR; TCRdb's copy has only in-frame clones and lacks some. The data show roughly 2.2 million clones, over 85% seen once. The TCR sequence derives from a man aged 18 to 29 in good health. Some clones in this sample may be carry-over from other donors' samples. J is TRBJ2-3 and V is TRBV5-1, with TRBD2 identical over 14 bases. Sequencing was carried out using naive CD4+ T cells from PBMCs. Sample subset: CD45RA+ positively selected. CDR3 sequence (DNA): TGCGCCAGCAGCCGGGGGACTAGCGGGAGAACAGATACGCAGTATTTT. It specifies CASSRGTSGRTDTQYF.